Listed below are T cell receptor beta chains from one sample, sequenced in a study of OX40 agonist ivuxolimab in advanced cancers. Using immunoSEQ multiplex PCR, the repertoire was profiled, and TCRdb retains in-frame clones only, with some absent. Among 30,000 to 40,000 clones listed, roughly 87% were seen once. The sample in question was CD4+ or CD8+ T cells sorted from blood, obtained in a trial of the OX40 agonist ivuxolimab. The receptors were gathered from an adult with an advanced solid tumor such as melanoma, head and neck, liver or kidney cancer. Both conserved end residues are part of each CDR3. The D gene is left open where the match is weak. Not every row has a clone size; where given, it reads once, few, many or a size class.

>TRBJ2-7|NA|TRBV15|NA
TGTGCCACCAGCATAAGTTTCCCAAGGGCACAGTACTTC
CATSISFPRAQYF
>TRBJ2-7|TRBD2|TRBV5-6|NA
TGTGCCAGCAGCACACTAGCGGGGGGGAGCTCCTACGAGCAGTACTTC
CASSTLAGGSSYEQYF
>TRBJ1-2|NA|TRBV5-1|NA
TGCGCCAGCAGCTTACCGGGGGACGCTAACTATGGCTACACCTTC
CASSLPGDANYGYTF
>TRBJ1-1|TRBD1|TRBV19|NA
TGTGCCAGTAGTCCGGGACAGGGGAACACTGAAGCTTTCTTT
CASSPGQGNTEAFF
>TRBJ2-5|NA|TRBV7-8|NA
TGTGCCAGCAGCCCAGTTCAGATGACCGGAGAGACCCAGTACTTC
CASSPVQMTGETQYF
>TRBJ2-3|TRBD2|TRBV29-1|NA
TGCAGCGTTGAAGACCCTAAGTCCAGCGGGAGAGCCGGTTTTTTGCCAGATACGCAGTATTTT
CSVEDPKSSGRAGFLPDTQYF
>TRBJ2-7|TRBD1|TRBV6-1|NA
TGTGCCAGCAAGGGACAGGGGGTTTACGAGCAGTACTTC
CASKGQGVYEQYF
>TRBJ2-7|TRBD1|TRBV7-9|NA
TGTGCCAGCAGCTCCGGGACAGGCTACGAGCAGTACTTC
CASSSGTGYEQYF
>TRBJ2-1|TRBD2|TRBV19|NA
TGTGCCAGTAGCGGACTAGCCTCCTACAATGAGCAGTTCTTC
CASSGLASYNEQFF
>TRBJ2-2|NA|TRBV7-6|NA
TGTGCCAGCAGCTCCCTAGGGGCGGGGTCCGGGGAGCTGTTTTTT
CASSSLGAGSGELFF
>TRBJ1-1|NA|TRBV29-1|NA
TGCAGCGTTGAGGAGGGGTTAGCTTTCTTT
CSVEEGLAFF
>TRBJ1-1|NA|TRBV5-5|NA
TGTGCCAGCAGCCTACCAGGGAACACTGAAGCTTTCTTT
CASSLPGNTEAFF
>TRBJ1-2|NA|TRBV27|NA
TGTGCCAGTGTAAGTTCGGATGGCTACACCTTC
CASVSSDGYTF
>TRBJ1-5|NA|TRBV6-5|NA
TGTGCCAGCAGTTATGGGGGTAGCAATCAGCCCCAGCATTTT
CASSYGGSNQPQHF
>TRBJ1-4|TRBD1|TRBV27|NA
TGTGCCAGCAGTTTAATGGGAGGACAGGGAAGGGAAAAACTGTTTTTT
CASSLMGGQGREKLFF
>TRBJ2-3|NA|TRBV5-4|NA
TGTGCCAGCAGCTTTGGGGTGGTCTCAAGCACAGATACGCAGTATTTT
CASSFGVVSSTDTQYF
>TRBJ1-1|NA|TRBV27|NA
TGTGCCAGCAGTTTAAACGCGGCAGGGGAAGCTTTCTTT
CASSLNAAGEAFF
>TRBJ2-2|TRBD2|TRBV27|NA
TGTGCCAGCAGCTGGGGGGGACCCGGGGAGCTGTTTTTT
CASSWGGPGELFF
>TRBJ2-1|TRBD1|TRBV5-1|NA
TGCGCCAGCAGCTGGGACAGTCCCAATGAGCAGTTCTTC
CASSWDSPNEQFF
>TRBJ1-1|NA|TRBV6-6|NA
TGTGCCAGCTTTCGGGGGGGGTATTCTAGGAACACTGAAGCTTTCTTT
CASFRGGYSRNTEAFF
>TRBJ2-1|TRBD2|TRBV19|NA
TGTGCCAGTAGTACCGGGACTAGCGGAAACAATGAGCAGTTCTTC
CASSTGTSGNNEQFF
>TRBJ2-5|NA|TRBV5-6|NA
TGTGCCAGCAGCTTGGTAGGGGGAACTGGGGAGACCCAGTACTTC
CASSLVGGTGETQYF
>TRBJ2-5|NA|TRBV6-1|few
TGTGCCAGCAGTGAAGTGGGGTTAGGGCCGATGGGGGAGACCCAGTACTTC
CASSEVGLGPMGETQYF
>TRBJ2-1|TRBD2|TRBV29-1|NA
TGCAGCGACCAAAGCGGGAGGCCAAATGAGCAGTTCTTC
CSDQSGRPNEQFF
>TRBJ1-2|TRBD1|TRBV7-9|NA
TGTGCCAGCAGTTTGGGACAGGGGGCCTATGGCTACACCTTC
CASSLGQGAYGYTF
>TRBJ2-7|TRBD1|TRBV30|NA
TGTGCCTGGACTGACAGGGGAGACGAGCAGTACTTC
CAWTDRGDEQYF
>TRBJ1-6|NA|TRBV30|few
TGTGCCTGGAGTCCCAGTTCCGTCGTCCCCCTCCACTTT
CAWSPSSVVPLHF
>TRBJ1-4|TRBD1|TRBV5-5|NA
TGTGCCAGCAGCATCGGGACAGGCGCAACTAATGAAAAACTGTTTTTT
CASSIGTGATNEKLFF
>TRBJ1-2|NA|TRBV5-4|NA
TGTGCCAGCAGCTTGGAGGTGGGGTGGTATGGCTACACCTTC
CASSLEVGWYGYTF
>TRBJ2-1|NA|TRBV7-3|NA
TGTGCCAGCAGCTCCCTCCGGGAGTCCTACAATGAGCAGTTCTTC
CASSSLRESYNEQFF
>TRBJ2-7|NA|TRBV27|few
TGTGCCAGCAGTTTGGCAGTAAACTACGAGCAGTACTTC
CASSLAVNYEQYF
>TRBJ2-7|TRBD1|TRBV28|NA
TGTGCCAGCAGTTTAGACAGGGATAACGAGCAGTACTTC
CASSLDRDNEQYF
>TRBJ2-1|NA|TRBV14|NA
TGTGCCAGCAGCCGCCGGGACAACCGCGGGCAGTTCTTC
CASSRRDNRGQFF
>TRBJ1-3|NA|TRBV6-5|NA
TGTGCCAGCAGTTATGGGGGCGGAAACACCATATATTTT
CASSYGGGNTIYF
>TRBJ2-2|TRBD2|TRBV9|NA
TGTGCCAGCAGCGCGACGGGACTAGGGGGCACCGGGGAGCTGTTTTTT
CASSATGLGGTGELFF
>TRBJ2-7|NA|TRBV5-6|few
TGTGCCAGCAGCTTGCAAAACTACGAGCAGTACTTC
CASSLQNYEQYF
>TRBJ1-5|NA|TRBV6-1|few
TGTGCCAGCAGTGAAGAAGGCAGGGAAAATCAGCCCCAGCATTTT
CASSEEGRENQPQHF
>TRBJ1-1|NA|TRBV28|once
TGTGCCAGCAGTTTGCGGGGGGACACTGAAGCTTTCTTT
CASSLRGDTEAFF
>TRBJ1-3|NA|TRBV7-9|NA
TGTGCCAGCAGCTCGGCCTTGGAAAACACCATATATTTT
CASSSALENTIYF
>TRBJ2-3|TRBD2|TRBV25-1|NA
TGTGCCAGCAGTGAGGGACTAGCACCCGCATTGAATACGCAGTATTTT
CASSEGLAPALNTQYF
>TRBJ1-4|TRBD1|TRBV11-2|NA
TGTGCCAGCAGCCGGGGACAGGATCGCGAAAAACTGTTTTTT
CASSRGQDREKLFF
>TRBJ2-7|TRBD1|TRBV29-1|NA
TGCAGCGTTGTTTCAGGGGGTCACGAGCAGTACTTC
CSVVSGGHEQYF
>TRBJ2-7|TRBD2|TRBV11-2|few
TGTGCCAGCAGCTTATTAGCGGGGGGGACAGTCTACGAGCAGTACTTC
CASSLLAGGTVYEQYF
>TRBJ1-2|TRBD1|TRBV27|once
TGTGCCAGCAGTCAAACAGGGGTTGAGGGCTACACCTTC
CASSQTGVEGYTF
>TRBJ2-2|NA|TRBV5-6|once
TGTGCCAGCAGCTCGACTTGGGCCGGGGAGCTGTTTTTT
CASSSTWAGELFF
>TRBJ2-1|TRBD2|TRBV19|NA
TGTGCCAGTAGTATAAGTAGTAGCGGGGTCAATGAGCAGTTCTTC
CASSISSSGVNEQFF
>TRBJ2-7|TRBD1|TRBV13|NA
TGTGCCAGCAGCTTTCCGTCAGGGGGCCTTGAGCAGTACTTC
CASSFPSGGLEQYF
>TRBJ2-5|NA|TRBV5-1|NA
TGCGCCAGCAGCTTCCAAGAGACCCAGTACTTC
CASSFQETQYF